The rows below give T cell receptor beta chains drawn from one sample of a study of siplizumab effects on memory and regulatory T cells. Libraries were prepared by immunoSEQ multiplex PCR; TCRdb keeps only in-frame clonotypes and omits some of them. Seen here are fewer than 110,000 clones, 80% to 95% observed once, and the top ten hold around 13%. Sequencing was performed on non-Treg CD4+ T cells sorted from blood. These receptors came from a human donor in good health. Both conserved end residues are part of each CDR3. A D gene is named only where the DNA matches it firmly. Only some rows state a clone size, as once, few, many or a class for expanded clones.

d_gene	abundance	v_gene	j_gene	CDR3aa	CDR3nt
NA	NA	TRBV6-5	TRBJ1-2	CASSYSGYGYTF	TGTGCCAGCAGTTACAGTGGGTATGGCTACACCTTC
NA	NA	TRBV12-5	TRBJ1-3	CASGLVGGNTIYF	TGTGCTAGTGGTTTGGTGGGTGGAAACACCATATATTTT
NA	NA	TRBV10-2	TRBJ1-1	CASSERAVNTEAFF	TGCGCCAGCAGTGAGAGGGCAGTGAACACTGAAGCTTTCTTT
NA	NA	TRBV5-1	TRBJ2-1	CASSLNGGGHEQFF	TGCGCCAGCAGCTTAAACGGGGGAGGCCATGAGCAGTTCTTC
NA	NA	TRBV28	TRBJ2-7	CASSFRGRAHYF	TGTGCCAGCAGTTTCCGCGGGCGGGCCCACTACTTC
NA	once	TRBV7-8	TRBJ2-7	CASSLEGSGSYEQYF	TGTGCCAGCAGCTTAGAAGGTAGCGGCTCCTACGAGCAGTACTTC
NA	NA	TRBV6-6	TRBJ1-4	CASSRTAWEKLFF	TGTGCCAGCAGCCGGACAGCGTGGGAAAAACTGTTTTTT
NA	NA	TRBV2	TRBJ1-4	CASMDGATNEKLFF	TGTGCCAGCATGGACGGTGCAACTAATGAAAAACTGTTTTTT
TRBD1	NA	TRBV9	TRBJ1-2	CASSSRPDRGPYGYTF	TGTGCCAGCAGCTCCCGACCGGACAGGGGCCCCTATGGCTACACCTTC
TRBD1	NA	TRBV5-1	TRBJ1-4	CASSFDGQGARGLFF	TGCGCCAGCAGCTTTGACGGACAGGGGGCGCGGGGACTGTTTTTT
TRBD1	NA	TRBV6-5	TRBJ1-4	CASSINRGHEKLFF	TGTGCCAGCAGCATAAACAGGGGGCATGAAAAACTGTTTTTT
NA	once	TRBV12-2	TRBJ1-5	CASRYRGAQGNQPQHF	TGTGCAAGTCGCTACCGGGGGGCGCAGGGCAATCAGCCCCAGCATTTT
NA	NA	TRBV5-1	TRBJ2-2	CASSGRTGHGELFF	TGCGCCAGCAGCGGGAGGACGGGCCACGGGGAGCTGTTTTTT
NA	NA	TRBV18	TRBJ1-2	CASSPGQSYGYTF	TGTGCCAGCTCACCTGGACAGTCCTATGGCTACACCTTC
NA	NA	TRBV7-9	TRBJ1-2	CASSSRGGSYGYTF	TGTGCCAGCAGCTCACGCGGGGGGTCCTATGGCTACACCTTC
NA	NA	TRBV12-5	TRBJ1-4	CASGPMNEKLFF	TGTGCTAGTGGTCCGATGAATGAAAAACTGTTTTTT
TRBD1	NA	TRBV18	TRBJ2-3	CASSLDRVVHTQYF	TGTGCCAGCTCACTCGACAGGGTGGTGCATACGCAGTATTTT
NA	NA	TRBV11-2	TRBJ2-3	CASSLEGLTDTQYF	TGTGCCAGCAGCTTAGAGGGACTCACAGATACGCAGTATTTT